This T cell receptor (beta chain) was captured in a study of control samples from healthy donors and cancer patients (dated by TCRdb to about 2020). In regard to this clone: The antigen it recognizes is unknown. Base qualities are missing; no much larger clone stands one base away.

The method behind the library was the immunoSEQ multiplex PCR assay. TCRdb mirrors the immuneACCESS table, restricted to in-frame sequences. Some clones are absent from its copies; in checked studies, under half trace to an unresolved V gene, and the reason for the others is unknown. The sample table lists about 94,000 clones, approximately 90% of them with a count of one. The ten largest account for roughly 3.4% of the sample. The clonotype originates from a woman aged 18-35 years in good health. Material for sequencing was blood.

The CDR3 region has the sequence CASSDGGANTEAFF. The DNA is as follows: TGTGCCAGCAGTGACGGGGGGGCGAACACTGAAGCTTTCTTT. The V gene is TRBV6-1 and the J gene is TRBJ1-1, with TRBD1 perhaps the D gene, on 6 matching bases. The CDR3 contains 14 residues, cysteine and phenylalanine counted. The read is trimmed to its CDR3 DNA, 42 bases read in frame from base 1. CDR1 and CDR2, per the germline V gene, are MNHNS and SASEGT. The germline ends are 9 bases apart after V is trimmed by 3 bases and J by 1 base.